The entry below describes one T cell receptor (beta chain). Its specificity is not known. This sample was taken from a study of cytomegalovirus exposure and HLA in healthy donors. Study information: Of all 400 or so donors who were genotyped, 81% belonged to the Caucasian-associated ancestry cluster.

Researchers ran the PCR with 60 Vbeta and 13 Jbeta primers. Repertoires were generated with immunoSEQ multiplex PCR, while TCRdb's copy carries only in-frame clones and drops some. In the table there are approximately 110,000 clones, over 65% of which are singletons. The study sampled nominally healthy donors, though unrecorded immune exposures were likely. Overall study results and limits: CMV serostatus was the only recorded immune exposure for donors. Follow-up analysis found HLA locus-dependent TCR association rates, highest for DRB1 and lowest for HLA-C.

CDR3 length equals 13 residues. Germline CDR1 and CDR2: SGHNT and YYREEE (reference sequence). The V end lost 3 bases, the J end lost 5 bases, and 12 bases lay between the germline ends. The sample consisted of PBMCs. The rearrangement joins TRBV5-4 to TRBJ2-7; D unclear. The receptor comes from a female donor in good health and CMV-seropositive. CDR3 sequence (DNA): TGTGCCAGCAGCTCGTCCTTGAGCCACGAGCAGTACTTC. It yields the protein CASSSSLSHEQYF.